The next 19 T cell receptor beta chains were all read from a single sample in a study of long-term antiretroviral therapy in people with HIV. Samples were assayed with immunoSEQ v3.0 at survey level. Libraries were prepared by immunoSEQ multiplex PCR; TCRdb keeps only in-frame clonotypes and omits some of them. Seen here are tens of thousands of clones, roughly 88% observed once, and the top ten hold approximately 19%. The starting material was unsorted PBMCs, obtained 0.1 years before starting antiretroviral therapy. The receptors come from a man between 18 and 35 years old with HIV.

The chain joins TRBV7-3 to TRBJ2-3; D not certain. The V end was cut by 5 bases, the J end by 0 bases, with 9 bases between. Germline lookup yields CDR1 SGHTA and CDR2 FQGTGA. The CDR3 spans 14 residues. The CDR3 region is CASSPLVSTDTQYF. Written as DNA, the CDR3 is TGTGCCAGCAGCCCCCTAGTCAGCACAGATACGCAGTATTTT.

The CDR3 sequence is CASSLRDRDTDTQYF. The CDR3 DNA follows: TGTGCCAGCAGCCTCCGGGACAGAGACACAGATACGCAGTATTTT. J is TRBJ2-3 and V is TRBV11-2; 7 nucleotides match TRBD1. CDR1 SGHAT and CDR2 FQNNGV come from the germline V gene. V shed 5 bases, J shed 2 bases, and the junction held 7 bases outside the gene matches. This CDR3 comprises 15 residues. Using reference TRBV11-2 and TRBJ2-3 for the parts outside the CDR3, the full variable domain is EAGVAQSPRYKIIEKRQSVAFWCNPISGHATLYWYQQILGQGPKLLIQFQNNGVVDDSQLPKDRFSAERLKGVDSTLKIQPAKLEDSAVYLCASSLRDRDTDTQYFGPGTRLTVL.

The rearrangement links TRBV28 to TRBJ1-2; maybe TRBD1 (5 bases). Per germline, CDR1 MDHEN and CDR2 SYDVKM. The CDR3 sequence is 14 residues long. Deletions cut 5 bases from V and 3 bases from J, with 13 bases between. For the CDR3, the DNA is TGTGCCAGCAGTGCTCAGGACAAATACTATGGCTACACCTTC. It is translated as CASSAQDKYYGYTF.

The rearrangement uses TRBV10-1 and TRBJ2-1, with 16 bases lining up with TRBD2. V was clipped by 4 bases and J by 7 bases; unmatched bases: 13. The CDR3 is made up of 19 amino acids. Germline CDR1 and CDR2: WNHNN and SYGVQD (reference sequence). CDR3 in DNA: TGCGCCAGCAGTGGTCCGGGACTAGCGGGGGGGAGATTCGGGAATGAGCAGTTCTTC. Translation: CASSGPGLAGGRFGNEQFF.

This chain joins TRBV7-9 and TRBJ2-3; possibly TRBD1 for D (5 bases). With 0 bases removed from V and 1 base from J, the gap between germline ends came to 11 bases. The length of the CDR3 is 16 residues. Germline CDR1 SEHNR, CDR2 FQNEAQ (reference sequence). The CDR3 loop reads CASSLAAGRGTDTQYF. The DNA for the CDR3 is TGTGCCAGCAGCTTAGCGGCAGGGCGAGGCACAGATACGCAGTATTTT.

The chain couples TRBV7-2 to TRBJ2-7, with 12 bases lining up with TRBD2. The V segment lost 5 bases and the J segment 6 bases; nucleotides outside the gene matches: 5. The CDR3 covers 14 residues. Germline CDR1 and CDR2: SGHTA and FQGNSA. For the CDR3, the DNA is TGTGCCAGCAGCCGACTGACTAGCGGGAGCGAGCAGTACTTC. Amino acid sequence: CASSRLTSGSEQYF.

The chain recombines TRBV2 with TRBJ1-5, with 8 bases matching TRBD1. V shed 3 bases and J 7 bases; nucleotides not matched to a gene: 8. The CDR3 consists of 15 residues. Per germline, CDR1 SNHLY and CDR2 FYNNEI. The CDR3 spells CASSDDRGLRQPQHF. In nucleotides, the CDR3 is TGTGCCAGCAGTGATGACAGGGGATTGAGGCAGCCCCAGCATTTT.

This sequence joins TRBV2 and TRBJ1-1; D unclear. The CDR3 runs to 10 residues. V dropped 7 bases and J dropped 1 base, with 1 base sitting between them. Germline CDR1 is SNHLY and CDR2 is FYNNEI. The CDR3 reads CASKNTEAFF. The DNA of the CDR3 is TGTGCCAGCAAGAACACTGAAGCTTTCTTT. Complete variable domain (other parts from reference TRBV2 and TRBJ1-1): EPEVTQTPSHQVTQMGQEVILRCVPISNHLYFYWYRQILGQKVEFLVSFYNNEISEKSEIFDDQFSVERPDGSNFTLKIRSTKLEDSAMYFCASKNTEAFFGQGTRLTVV.

The CDR3 region is CASSAPREDTEAFF. CDR3 nucleotide sequence: TGTGCCAGCAGCGCCCCTCGCGAAGACACTGAAGCTTTCTTT. The chain uses TRBV7-9 and TRBJ1-1, with unresolved D. V lost 5 bases, J lost 3 bases, and 13 bases lay in between. Germline CDR1 reads SEHNR; CDR2 reads FQNEAQ (reference sequence). CDR3 size: 14 residues. Full variable domain (missing parts from reference TRBV7-9 and TRBJ1-1): DTGVSQNPRHKITKRGQNVTFRCDPISEHNRLYWYRQTLGQGPEFLTYFQNEAQLEKSRLLSDRFSAERPKGSFSTLEIQRTEQGDSAMYLCASSAPREDTEAFFGQGTRLTVV.

CDR3 bases: TGTGCCAGCAGCTCCCCCCGGGGGCGGTACTCCTACGAGCAGTACTTC. Encoded protein: CASSSPRGRYSYEQYF. This rearrangement joins TRBV11-2 to TRBJ2-7, with D perhaps assigned TRBD1 or TRBD2 (6 bases each). CDR3 length: 16 residues. Germline CDR1 SGHAT, CDR2 FQNNGV. Trimming pared 4 bases from V and 0 bases from J, leaving 16 bases between.

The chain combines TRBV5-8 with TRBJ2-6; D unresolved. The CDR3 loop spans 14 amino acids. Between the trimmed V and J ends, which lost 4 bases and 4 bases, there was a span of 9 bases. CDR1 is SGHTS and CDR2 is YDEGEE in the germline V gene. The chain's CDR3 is CASSGQYGANVLTF. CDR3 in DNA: TGTGCCAGCAGCGGGCAGTACGGGGCCAACGTCCTGACTTTC.

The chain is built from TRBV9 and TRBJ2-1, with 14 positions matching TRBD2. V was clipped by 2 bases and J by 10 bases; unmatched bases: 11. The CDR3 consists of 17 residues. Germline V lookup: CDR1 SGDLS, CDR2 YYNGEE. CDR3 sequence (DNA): TGTGCCAGCAGCGTCGTTAGACTAGCGGGAGGGCCGGGGGAGCAGTTCTTC. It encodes CASSVVRLAGGPGEQFF. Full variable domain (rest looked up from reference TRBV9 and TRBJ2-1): DSGVTQTPKHLITATGQRVTLRCSPRSGDLSVYWYQQSLDQGLQFLIQYYNGEERAKGNILERFSAQQFPDLHSELNLSSLELGDSALYFCASSVVRLAGGPGEQFFGPGTRLTVL.

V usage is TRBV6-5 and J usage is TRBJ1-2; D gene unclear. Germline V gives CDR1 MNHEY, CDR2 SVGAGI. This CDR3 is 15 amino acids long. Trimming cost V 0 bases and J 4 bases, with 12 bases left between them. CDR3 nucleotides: TGTGCCAGCAGTTACTCGAAGTTAGGCAGCTATGGCTACACCTTC. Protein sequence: CASSYSKLGSYGYTF.

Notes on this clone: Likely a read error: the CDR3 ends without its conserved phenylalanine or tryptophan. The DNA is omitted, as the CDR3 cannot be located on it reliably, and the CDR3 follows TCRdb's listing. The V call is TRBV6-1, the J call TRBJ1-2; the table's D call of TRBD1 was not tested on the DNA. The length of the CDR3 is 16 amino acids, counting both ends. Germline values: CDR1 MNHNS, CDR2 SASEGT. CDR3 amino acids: CASSEWGPGQSALTFC.

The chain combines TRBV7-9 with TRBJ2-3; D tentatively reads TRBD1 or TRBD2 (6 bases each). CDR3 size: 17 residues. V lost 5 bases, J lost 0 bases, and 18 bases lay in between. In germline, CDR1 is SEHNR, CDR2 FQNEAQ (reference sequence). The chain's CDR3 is CASSQPNTGASTDTQYF. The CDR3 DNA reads TGTGCCAGCAGCCAACCCAATACGGGGGCCAGCACAGATACGCAGTATTTT.

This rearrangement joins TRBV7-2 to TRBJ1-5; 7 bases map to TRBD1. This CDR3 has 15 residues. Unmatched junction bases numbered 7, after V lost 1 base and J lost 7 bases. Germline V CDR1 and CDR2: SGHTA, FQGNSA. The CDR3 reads CASSLGAGGNQPQHF. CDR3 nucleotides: TGTGCCAGCAGCTTAGGGGCAGGGGGGAACCAGCCCCAGCATTTT.

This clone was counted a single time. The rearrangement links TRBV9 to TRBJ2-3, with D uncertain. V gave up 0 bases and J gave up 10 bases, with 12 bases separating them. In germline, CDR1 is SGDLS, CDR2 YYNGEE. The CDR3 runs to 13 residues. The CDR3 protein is CASSVGPVTPQYF. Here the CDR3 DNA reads TGTGCCAGCAGCGTAGGTCCGGTAACGCCGCAGTATTTT.

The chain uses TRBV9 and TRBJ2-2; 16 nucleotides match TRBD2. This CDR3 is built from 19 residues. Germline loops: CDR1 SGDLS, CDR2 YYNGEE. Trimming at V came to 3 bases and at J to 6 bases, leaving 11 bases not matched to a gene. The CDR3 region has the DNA TGTGCCAGCAGCGCGAGGGGACTAGCGGGAGGGCCAGTACCCGGGGAGCTGTTTTTT. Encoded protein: CASSARGLAGGPVPGELFF.

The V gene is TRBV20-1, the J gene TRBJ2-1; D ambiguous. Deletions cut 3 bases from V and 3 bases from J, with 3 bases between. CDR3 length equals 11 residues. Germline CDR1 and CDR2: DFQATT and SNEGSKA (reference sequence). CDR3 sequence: CSASRYNEQFF. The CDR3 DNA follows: TGCAGTGCTAGCCGCTACAATGAGCAGTTCTTC.